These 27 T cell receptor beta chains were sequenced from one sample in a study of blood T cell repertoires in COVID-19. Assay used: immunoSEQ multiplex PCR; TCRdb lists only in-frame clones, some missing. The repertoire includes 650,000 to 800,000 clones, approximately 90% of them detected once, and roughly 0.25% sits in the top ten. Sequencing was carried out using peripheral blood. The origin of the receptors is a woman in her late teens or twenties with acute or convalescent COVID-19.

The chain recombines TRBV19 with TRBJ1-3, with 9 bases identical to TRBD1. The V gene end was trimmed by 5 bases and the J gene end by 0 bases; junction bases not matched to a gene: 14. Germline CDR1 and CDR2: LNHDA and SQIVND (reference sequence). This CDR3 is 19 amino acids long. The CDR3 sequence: CASSPVPRTGENSGNTIYF. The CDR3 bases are TGTGCCAGTAGTCCAGTCCCGAGGACAGGGGAGAACTCTGGAAACACCATATATTTT. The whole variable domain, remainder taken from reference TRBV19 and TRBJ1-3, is DGGITQSPKYLFRKEGQNVTLSCEQNLNHDAMYWYRQDPGQGLRLIYYSQIVNDFQKGDIAEGYSVSREKKESFPLTVTSAQKNPTAFYLCASSPVPRTGENSGNTIYFGEGSWLTVV.

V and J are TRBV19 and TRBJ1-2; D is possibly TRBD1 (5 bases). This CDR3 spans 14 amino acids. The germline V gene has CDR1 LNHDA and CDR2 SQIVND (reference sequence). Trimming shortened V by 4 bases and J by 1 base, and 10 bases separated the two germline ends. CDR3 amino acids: CASSRGENNYGYTF. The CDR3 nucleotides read TGTGCCAGTAGTAGGGGGGAGAATAACTATGGCTACACCTTC.

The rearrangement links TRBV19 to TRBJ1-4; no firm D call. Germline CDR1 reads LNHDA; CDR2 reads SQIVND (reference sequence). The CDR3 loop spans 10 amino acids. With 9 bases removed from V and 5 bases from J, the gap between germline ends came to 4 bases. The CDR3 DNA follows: TGTGCCAGACACAATGAAAAACTGTTTTTT. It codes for CARHNEKLFF.

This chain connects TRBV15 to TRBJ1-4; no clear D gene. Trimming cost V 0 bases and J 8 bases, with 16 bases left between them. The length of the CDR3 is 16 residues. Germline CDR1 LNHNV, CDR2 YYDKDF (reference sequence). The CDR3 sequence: CATSRDNWPLPEKLFF. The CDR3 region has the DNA TGTGCCACCAGCAGAGATAATTGGCCCCTCCCCGAAAAACTGTTTTTT.

This chain's CDR3 is CASRGGQVPYEQYF. DNA for the CDR3: TGTGCCAGCAGGGGCGGACAGGTCCCCTACGAGCAGTACTTC. V usage is TRBV28 and J usage is TRBJ2-7; TRBD1 matches at 7 bases. Losses at the gene ends were 6 bases for V and 2 bases for J; bases not matched to a gene: 7. Germline V gene data show CDR1 as MDHEN and CDR2 as SYDVKM. The CDR3 length is 14 residues.

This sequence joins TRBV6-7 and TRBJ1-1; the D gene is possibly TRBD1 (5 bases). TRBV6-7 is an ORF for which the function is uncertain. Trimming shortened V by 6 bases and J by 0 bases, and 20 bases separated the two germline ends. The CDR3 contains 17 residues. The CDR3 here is CASRLIPSGILNTEAFF. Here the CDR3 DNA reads TGTGCCAGCAGATTGATTCCCTCAGGGATCCTGAACACTGAAGCTTTCTTT.

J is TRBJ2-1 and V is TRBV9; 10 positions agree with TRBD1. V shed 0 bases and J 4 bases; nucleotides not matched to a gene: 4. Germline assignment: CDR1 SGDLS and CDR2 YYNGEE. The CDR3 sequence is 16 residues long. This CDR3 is CASSVGGTGVYNEQFF. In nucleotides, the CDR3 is TGTGCCAGCAGCGTAGGGGGGACAGGGGTTTACAATGAGCAGTTCTTC.

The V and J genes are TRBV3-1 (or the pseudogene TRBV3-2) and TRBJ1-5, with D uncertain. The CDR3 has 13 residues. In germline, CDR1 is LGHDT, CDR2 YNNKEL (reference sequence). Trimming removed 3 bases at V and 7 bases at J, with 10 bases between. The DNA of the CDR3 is TGTGCCAGCAGCCAGGGGAGATCCCAGCCCCAGCATTTT. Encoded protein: CASSQGRSQPQHF.

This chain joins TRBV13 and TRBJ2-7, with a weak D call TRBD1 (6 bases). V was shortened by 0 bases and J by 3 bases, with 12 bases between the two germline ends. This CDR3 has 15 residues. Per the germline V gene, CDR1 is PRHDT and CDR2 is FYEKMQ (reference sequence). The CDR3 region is CASSLGYREFYEQYF. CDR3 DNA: TGTGCCAGCAGCTTAGGCTACAGGGAATTCTACGAGCAGTACTTC.

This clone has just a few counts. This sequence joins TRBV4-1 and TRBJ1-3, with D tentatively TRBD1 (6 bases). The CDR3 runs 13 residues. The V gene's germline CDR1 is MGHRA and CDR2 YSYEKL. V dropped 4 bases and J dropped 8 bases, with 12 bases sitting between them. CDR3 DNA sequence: TGCGCCAGCAGCCCCGAGGGGGGGGACACCATATATTTT. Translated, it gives CASSPEGGDTIYF.

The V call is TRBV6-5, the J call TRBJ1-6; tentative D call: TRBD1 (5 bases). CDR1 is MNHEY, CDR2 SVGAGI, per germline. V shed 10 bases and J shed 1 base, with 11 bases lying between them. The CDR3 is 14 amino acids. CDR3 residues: CATSGASYNSPLHF. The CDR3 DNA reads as TGTGCCACAAGTGGGGCGTCCTATAATTCACCCCTCCACTTT.

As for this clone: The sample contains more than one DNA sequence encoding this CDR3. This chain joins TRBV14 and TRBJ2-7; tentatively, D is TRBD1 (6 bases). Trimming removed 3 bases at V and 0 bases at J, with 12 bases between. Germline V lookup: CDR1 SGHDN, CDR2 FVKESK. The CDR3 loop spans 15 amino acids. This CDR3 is CASSQETGSSYEQYF. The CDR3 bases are TGTGCCAGCAGCCAGGAGACAGGTTCCTCCTACGAGCAGTACTTC. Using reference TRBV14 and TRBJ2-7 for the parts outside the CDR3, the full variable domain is EAGVTQFPSHSVIEKGQTVTLRCDPISGHDNLYWYRRVMGKEIKFLLHFVKESKQDESGMPNNRFLAERTGGTYSTLKVQPAELEDSGVYFCASSQETGSSYEQYFGPGTRLTVT.

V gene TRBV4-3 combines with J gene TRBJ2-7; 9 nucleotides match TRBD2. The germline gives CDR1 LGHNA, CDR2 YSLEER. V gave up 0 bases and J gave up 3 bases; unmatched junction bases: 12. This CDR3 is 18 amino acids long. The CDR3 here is CASSQDLQRGALYYEQYF. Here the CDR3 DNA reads TGCGCCAGCAGCCAAGATCTTCAGCGGGGGGCGTTATACTACGAGCAGTACTTC.

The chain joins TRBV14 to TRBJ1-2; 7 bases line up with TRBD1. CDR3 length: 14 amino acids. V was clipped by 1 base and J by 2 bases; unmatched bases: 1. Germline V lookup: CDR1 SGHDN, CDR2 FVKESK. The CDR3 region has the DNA TGTGCCAGCAGCCAAGTGACAGGGAACTATGGCTACACCTTC. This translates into CASSQVTGNYGYTF.

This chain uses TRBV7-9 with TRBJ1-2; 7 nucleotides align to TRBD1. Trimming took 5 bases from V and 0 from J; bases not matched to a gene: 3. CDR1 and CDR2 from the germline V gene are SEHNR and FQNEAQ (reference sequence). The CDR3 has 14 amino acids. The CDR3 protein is CASSRGTANYGYTF. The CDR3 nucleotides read TGTGCCAGCAGCCGAGGGACAGCTAACTATGGCTACACCTTC.

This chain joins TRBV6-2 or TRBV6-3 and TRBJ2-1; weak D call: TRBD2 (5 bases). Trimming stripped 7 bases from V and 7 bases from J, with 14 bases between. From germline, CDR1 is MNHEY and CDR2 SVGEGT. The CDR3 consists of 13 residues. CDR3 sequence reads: CASTPGGMNEQFF. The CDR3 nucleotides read TGTGCCAGCACCCCAGGAGGTATGAATGAGCAGTTCTTC.

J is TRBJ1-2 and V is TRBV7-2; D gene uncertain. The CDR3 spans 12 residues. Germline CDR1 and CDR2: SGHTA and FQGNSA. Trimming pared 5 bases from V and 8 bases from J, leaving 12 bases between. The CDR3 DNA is TGTGCCAGCAGCCCGGCTTCGAGGGGCTACACCTTC. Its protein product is CASSPASRGYTF.

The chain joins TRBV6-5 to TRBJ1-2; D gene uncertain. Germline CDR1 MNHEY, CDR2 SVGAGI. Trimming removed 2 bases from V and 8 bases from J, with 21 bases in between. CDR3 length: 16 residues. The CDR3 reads CASSYQSSDGAEGYTF. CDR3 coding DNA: TGTGCCAGCAGTTACCAATCTTCCGACGGAGCGGAAGGCTACACCTTC.

The CDR3 is CASSRGTASLGYGYTF. CDR3 DNA sequence: TGTGCCAGCAGCCGAGGGACAGCCTCCTTGGGCTATGGCTACACCTTC. This chain links TRBV5-6 with TRBJ1-2, with 7 bases that match TRBD1. CDR1 SGHDT and CDR2 YYEEEE come from the germline V gene. This CDR3 contains 16 residues. J was trimmed by 4 bases and V by 4 bases; bases with no gene match: 13.

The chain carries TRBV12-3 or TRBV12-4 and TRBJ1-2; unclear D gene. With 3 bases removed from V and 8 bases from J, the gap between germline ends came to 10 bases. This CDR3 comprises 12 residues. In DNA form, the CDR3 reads TGTGCCAGCAGTTTGAGTGCAAACGGCTACACCTTC. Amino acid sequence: CASSLSANGYTF.

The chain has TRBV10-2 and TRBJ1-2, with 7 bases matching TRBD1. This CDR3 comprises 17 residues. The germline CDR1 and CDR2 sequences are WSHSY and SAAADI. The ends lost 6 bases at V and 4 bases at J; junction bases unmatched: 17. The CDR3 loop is CASSPTRQGALGYGYTF. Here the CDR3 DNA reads TGCGCCAGCAGCCCCACGCGACAGGGTGCTCTGGGCTATGGCTACACCTTC.

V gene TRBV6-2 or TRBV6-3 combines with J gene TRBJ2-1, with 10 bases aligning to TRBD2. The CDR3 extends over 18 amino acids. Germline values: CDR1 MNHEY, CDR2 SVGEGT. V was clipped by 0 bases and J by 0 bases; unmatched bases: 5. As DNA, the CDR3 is TGTGCCAGCAGTTACTCGACACTAGCGGGGCCCTCCTACAATGAGCAGTTCTTC. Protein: CASSYSTLAGPSYNEQFF.

CDR3 nucleotide sequence: TGTGCCAGCAGTTTAGACACCAGCGCGCAGTATTTT. It encodes CASSLDTSAQYF. This chain uses TRBV12-3 or TRBV12-4 with TRBJ2-3; D gene unclear. The CDR3 is made up of 12 amino acids. Deletions cut 1 base from V and 10 bases from J, with 9 bases between.

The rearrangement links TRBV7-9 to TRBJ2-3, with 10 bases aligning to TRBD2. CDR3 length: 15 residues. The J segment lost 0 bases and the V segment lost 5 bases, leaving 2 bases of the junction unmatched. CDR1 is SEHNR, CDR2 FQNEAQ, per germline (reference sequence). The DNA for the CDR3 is TGTGCCAGCAGCCGGACTAGCGGTAGCACAGATACGCAGTATTTT. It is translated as CASSRTSGSTDTQYF. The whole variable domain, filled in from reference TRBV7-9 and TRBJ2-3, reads DTGVSQNPRHKITKRGQNVTFRCDPISEHNRLYWYRQTLGQGPEFLTYFQNEAQLEKSRLLSDRFSAERPKGSFSTLEIQRTEQGDSAMYLCASSRTSGSTDTQYFGPGTRLTVL.

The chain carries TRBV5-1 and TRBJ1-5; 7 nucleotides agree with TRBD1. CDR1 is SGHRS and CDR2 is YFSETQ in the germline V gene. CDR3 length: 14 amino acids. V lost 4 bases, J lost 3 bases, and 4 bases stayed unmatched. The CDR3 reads CASSPTGFNQPQHF. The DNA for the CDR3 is TGCGCCAGCAGCCCGACAGGGTTCAATCAGCCCCAGCATTTT. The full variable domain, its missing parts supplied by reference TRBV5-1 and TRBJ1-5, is KAGVTQTPRYLIKTRGQQVTLSCSPISGHRSVSWYQQTPGQGLQFLFEYFSETQRNKGNFPGRFSGRQFSNSRSEMNVSTLELGDSALYLCASSPTGFNQPQHFGDGTRLSIL.

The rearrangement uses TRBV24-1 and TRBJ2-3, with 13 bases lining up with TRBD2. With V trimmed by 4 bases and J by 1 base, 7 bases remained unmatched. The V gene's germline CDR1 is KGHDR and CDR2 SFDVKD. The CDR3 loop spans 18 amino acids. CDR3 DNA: TGTGCCACCAGTGACAAGGGGACTAGCGGGGTTGGCACAGATACGCAGTATTTT. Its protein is CATSDKGTSGVGTDTQYF.

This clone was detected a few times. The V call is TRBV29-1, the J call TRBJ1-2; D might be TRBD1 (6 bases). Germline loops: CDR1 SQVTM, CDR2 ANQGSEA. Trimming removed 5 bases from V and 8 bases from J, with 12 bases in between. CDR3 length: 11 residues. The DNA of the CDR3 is TGCAGCGTTAGACAGGCTAGGGGCTACACCTTC. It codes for CSVRQARGYTF.